This entry describes one T cell receptor beta chain. These data belong to a study of Graves' ophthalmopathy and Graves' hyperthyroidism. Per germline, CDR1 SGHTA and CDR2 FQGTGA. There are 17 residues in the CDR3. The germline V and J ends were trimmed by 4 bases and 2 bases, with 20 bases remaining between them. TCR beta CDR3 amplification used RNA transcripts. The first-round RT-PCR employed HTBI primers together with the Qiagen OneStep RT-PCR kit. A multiplex PCR was then performed as the second round. TCRdb reprocessed the multiplex PCR reads via MiXCR and lists one record per CDR3 protein. The data show some 750,000 distinct CDR3 sequences, 35% to 50% seen once. Presentation of ophthalmopathy in the donors involved moderate-to-severe activity, CAS ≥3, NOSPECS ≥4 and a duration under 3 months. It was on clinical symptoms, serum thyroxine, TRAb, thyroid ultrasound and orbital computed tomography that diagnosis relied. PBMCs were isolated by Ficoll-Paque density gradient centrifugation, using more than 8.5 ml of fresh peripheral blood as the starting material.

The chain uses TRBV7-3 and TRBJ2-5; TRBD2 is a possible D gene (6 bases). The specimen was peripheral blood. This receptor was taken from an adult man with Graves' ophthalmopathy. The CDR3 loop is CASSSRGGLRNQETQYF. The CDR3 DNA sequence: TGTGCCAGCAGCTCCCGGGGAGGCTTACGTAATCAAGAGACCCAGTACTTC.